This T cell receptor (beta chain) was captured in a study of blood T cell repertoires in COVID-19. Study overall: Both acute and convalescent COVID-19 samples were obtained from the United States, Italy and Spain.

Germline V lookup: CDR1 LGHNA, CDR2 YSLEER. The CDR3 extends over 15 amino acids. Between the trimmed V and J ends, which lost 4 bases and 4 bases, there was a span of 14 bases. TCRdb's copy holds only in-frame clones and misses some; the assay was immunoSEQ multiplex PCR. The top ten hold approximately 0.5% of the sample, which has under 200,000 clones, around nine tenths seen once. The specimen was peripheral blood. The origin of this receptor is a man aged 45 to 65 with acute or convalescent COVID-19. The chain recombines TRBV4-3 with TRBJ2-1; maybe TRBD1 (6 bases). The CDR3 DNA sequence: TGCGCCAGCAGCCCAGAGGGACACTCATACAATGAGCAGTTCTTC. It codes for CASSPEGHSYNEQFF.